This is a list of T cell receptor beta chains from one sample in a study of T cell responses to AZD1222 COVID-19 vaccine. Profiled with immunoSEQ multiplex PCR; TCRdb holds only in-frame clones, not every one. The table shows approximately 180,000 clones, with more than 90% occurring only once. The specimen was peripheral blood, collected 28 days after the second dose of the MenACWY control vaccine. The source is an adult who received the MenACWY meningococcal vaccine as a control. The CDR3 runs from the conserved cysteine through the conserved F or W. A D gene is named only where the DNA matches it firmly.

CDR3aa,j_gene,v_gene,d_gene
CASSRGPTSGTGELFF,TRBJ2-2,TRBV11-3,TRBD2
CASSDYYRDNYGYTF,TRBJ1-2,TRBV28,.
CASSFLGDTEAFF,TRBJ1-1,TRBV7-9,.
CASSLLGTENEKLFF,TRBJ1-4,TRBV5-1,TRBD1
CASSERLAGEETQYF,TRBJ2-5,TRBV11-2,TRBD2
CASNPLMGTGELFF,TRBJ2-2,TRBV28,.
CASNYPGNQETQYF,TRBJ2-5,TRBV19,.
CASSLGAGTVVGELFF,TRBJ2-2,TRBV11-2,.
CASKDRGLNGELFF,TRBJ2-2,TRBV2,TRBD1
CASSLGGSYNSPLHF,TRBJ1-6,TRBV11-2,.
CASSLQGRGTEAFF,TRBJ1-1,TRBV6-5,TRBD1
CASSSGDNSPLHF,TRBJ1-6,TRBV6-5,.
CASSFGGYQETQYF,TRBJ2-5,TRBV28,.
CASSILDRGHDEQYF,TRBJ2-7,TRBV19,TRBD1
CASSSLIGEGEKLFF,TRBJ1-4,TRBV3-1/TRBV3-2,.
CASSLTSGRGGRNEQFF,TRBJ2-1,TRBV7-2,TRBD2
CASSLVGGQGADEQFF,TRBJ2-1,TRBV7-6,TRBD1
CASRGAGPQFF,TRBJ2-1,TRBV6-6,.
CASSPRPGVGTEAFF,TRBJ1-1,TRBV5-4,.
CASSLGREYEQYF,TRBJ2-7,TRBV11-2,.
CASTIQGLAGETQYF,TRBJ2-5,TRBV19,TRBD2
CASSVGTGWLFGYTF,TRBJ1-2,TRBV9,.
CASSLVGDPYEQYF,TRBJ2-7,TRBV7-2,.
CASRQGSYEQYF,TRBJ2-7,TRBV27,.
CASSPNRDRGLTEAFF,TRBJ1-1,TRBV7-3,TRBD1
CASSRSGNTYEQYF,TRBJ2-7,TRBV9,.
CASSIVGRSTNEKLFF,TRBJ1-4,TRBV19,.
CASSWSGSHNEKLFF,TRBJ1-4,TRBV7-9,.
CASSSPGQGGPGNTIYF,TRBJ1-3,TRBV19,.
CASSPSRTGRRETQYF,TRBJ2-5,TRBV7-3,TRBD1
CASSYQGGTEKLFF,TRBJ1-4,TRBV6-5,.
CASSPHRGGFYEQYF,TRBJ2-7,TRBV28,.
CATSDPWGTEAFF,TRBJ1-1,TRBV24-1,.
CASSVTAGGSEAFF,TRBJ1-1,TRBV9,.
CASSPGLPGELFF,TRBJ2-2,TRBV6-2/TRBV6-3,.
CASTFQGEKLFF,TRBJ1-4,TRBV5-5,.
CSAQEDEQFF,TRBJ2-1,TRBV20-1,.
CSVEGPGNYGYTF,TRBJ1-2,TRBV29-1,.
CASSPDRVHEQYF,TRBJ2-7,TRBV7-7,TRBD1
CASSLDGPQHF,TRBJ1-5,TRBV7-9,.
CAIRGTGGYEQYF,TRBJ2-7,TRBV10-3,TRBD1
CATSVGSTDTQYF,TRBJ2-3,TRBV24-1,.
CASSETGVPQETQYF,TRBJ2-5,TRBV14,TRBD1
CASSYTGAYEQYF,TRBJ2-7,TRBV6-5,TRBD1
CASSLDGTPSTDTQYF,TRBJ2-3,TRBV5-1,.
CASSSKKTSGANVLTF,TRBJ2-6,TRBV7-2,.
CASTPLTLREYF,TRBJ2-3,TRBV7-9,.
CASSQEERQLNTEAFF,TRBJ1-1,TRBV4-1,.
CASSLGGTGGNTIYF,TRBJ1-3,TRBV3-1/TRBV3-2,TRBD1
CASSPLDRALQGEQYF,TRBJ2-7,TRBV5-1,TRBD1
CASSYLGVASAGYTF,TRBJ1-2,TRBV6-5,.
CSASSGGAYNEQFF,TRBJ2-1,TRBV20-1,.
CASSPGTGAYGYTF,TRBJ1-2,TRBV14,TRBD1
CASGLPRNHGYTF,TRBJ1-2,TRBV12-5,.
CASSYGTGVPEAFF,TRBJ1-1,TRBV6-5,TRBD1
CASSFLLVDYTF,TRBJ1-2,TRBV5-6,.
CASSQGGETQYF,TRBJ2-5,TRBV14,.
CAGEGVGVTEAFF,TRBJ1-1,TRBV30,.
CASSLSFQGAYEQYF,TRBJ2-7,TRBV27,.